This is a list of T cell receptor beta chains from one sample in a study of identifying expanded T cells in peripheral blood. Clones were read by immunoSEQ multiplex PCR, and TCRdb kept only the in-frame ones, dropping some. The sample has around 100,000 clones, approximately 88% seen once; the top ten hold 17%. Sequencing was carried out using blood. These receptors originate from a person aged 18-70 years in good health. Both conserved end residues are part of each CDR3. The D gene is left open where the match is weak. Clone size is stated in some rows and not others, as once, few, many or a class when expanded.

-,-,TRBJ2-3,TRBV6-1,TGTGCCAGCAGTGACAGGGACGCTACAGATACGCAGTATTTT,CASSDRDATDTQYF
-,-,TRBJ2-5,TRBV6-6,TGTGCCAGCAGTGTGACCGGGGCCAGGGAGCAAGAGACCCAGTACTTC,CASSVTGAREQETQYF
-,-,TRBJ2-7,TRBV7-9,TGTGCCAGCAGCTTCACAAGGTTAGCGATAAACGAGCAGTACTTC,CASSFTRLAINEQYF
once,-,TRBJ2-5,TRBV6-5,TGTGCCAGCACCTCACCCGGGCCCGCGACCCAGTACTTC,CASTSPGPATQYF
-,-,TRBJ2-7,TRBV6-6,TGTGCCAGCAGTTACAGGAACAACTACGAGCAGTACTTC,CASSYRNNYEQYF
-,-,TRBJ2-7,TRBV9,TGTGCCAGCAGCCCGGACTCCACACCTCCGGACGAGCAGTACTTC,CASSPDSTPPDEQYF
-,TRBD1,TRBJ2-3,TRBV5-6,TGTGCCAGCAGCTTCCGACAGGGGGCGCACACAGATACGCAGTATTTT,CASSFRQGAHTDTQYF
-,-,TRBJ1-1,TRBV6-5,TGTGCCAGCAGCTGGAGCGGACACATGAACACTGAAGCTTTCTTT,CASSWSGHMNTEAFF
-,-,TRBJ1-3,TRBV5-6,TGTGCCAGCAGCCGGGGGGCTGGAAACACCATATATTTT,CASSRGAGNTIYF
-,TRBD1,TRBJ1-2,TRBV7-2,TGTGCCAGCAGCGTTTGGTCCGGGACAGTGGGGTTTGGCTACACCTTC,CASSVWSGTVGFGYTF
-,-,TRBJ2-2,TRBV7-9,TGTGCCAGCAGCTTATCGCAGGGACCGAACACCGGGGAGCTGTTTTTT,CASSLSQGPNTGELFF
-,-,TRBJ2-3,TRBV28,TGTGCCAGCACCACGCCACGGGACCTGGGCGATACGCAGTATTTT,CASTTPRDLGDTQYF
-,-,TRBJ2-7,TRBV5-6,TGTGCCAGCAGCCAGAGTAGGGGCCACTCCTACGAGCAGTACTTC,CASSQSRGHSYEQYF
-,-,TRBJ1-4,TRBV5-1,TGCGCCAGCAGTCCCCTTGATCGCTCGCCCAATGAAAAACTGTTTTTT,CASSPLDRSPNEKLFF
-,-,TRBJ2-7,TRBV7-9,TGTGCCAGCAGCCTGGGGGACGGAGGCCCCTACGAGCAGTACTTC,CASSLGDGGPYEQYF
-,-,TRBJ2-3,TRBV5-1,TGCGCCAGCAGACCCTTCAGGGGAAAAAGCACAGATACGCAGTATTTT,CASRPFRGKSTDTQYF
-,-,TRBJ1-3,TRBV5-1,TGCGCCAGCAGCTTAGTCCCGGGATCTGGAAACACCATATATTTT,CASSLVPGSGNTIYF
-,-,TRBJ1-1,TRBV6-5,TGTGCCAGCAGGGGAACAGGGAGGGTTGAAGCTTTCTTT,CASRGTGRVEAFF
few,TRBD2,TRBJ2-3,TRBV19,TGTGCCAGTGAAGGGCGGGGGGGCTTAGATACGCAGTATTTT,CASEGRGGLDTQYF
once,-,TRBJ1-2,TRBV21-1,TGTGCCAGCAGCAAAGCGCTCGACAGGGGGCCGCGGTATGGCTACACCTTC,CASSKALDRGPRYGYTF
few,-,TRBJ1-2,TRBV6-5,TGTGCCAGCAGCGCCCGGTCAGGGGCAATCTATGGCTACACCTTC,CASSARSGAIYGYTF
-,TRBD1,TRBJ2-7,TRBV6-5,TGTGCCAGCAGTTACTCTACAGGGGGGAGTTCCTACGAGCAGTACTTC,CASSYSTGGSSYEQYF
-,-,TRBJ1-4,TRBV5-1,TGCGCCAGCAGCTTGGGGTACGGCGGGGCTAATGAAAAACTGTTTTTT,CASSLGYGGANEKLFF
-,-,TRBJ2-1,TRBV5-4,TGTGCCAGCAGCTTGTCCGAGATGGGTTACAATGAGCAGTTCTTC,CASSLSEMGYNEQFF
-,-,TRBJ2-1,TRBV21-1,TGTGCCAGCAGTATGAGGGAAAGCACTCCGGTAAAAAGGAACAATGAGCAGTTCTTC,CASSMRESTPVKRNNEQFF
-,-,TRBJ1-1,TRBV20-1,TGCAGTGCTAGAACATACGGTGAAGCTTTCTTT,CSARTYGEAFF
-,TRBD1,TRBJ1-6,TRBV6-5,TGTGCCAGCAGTGGCCGGACAGGGCATAATTCACCCCTCCACTTT,CASSGRTGHNSPLHF
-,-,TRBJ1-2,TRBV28,TGTGCCAGCAGTTTGGCGGGCTATGGCTACACCTTC,CASSLAGYGYTF
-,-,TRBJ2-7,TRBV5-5,TGTGCCAGCAGCTTGGCGACTACCACCTACGAGCAGTACTTC,CASSLATTTYEQYF
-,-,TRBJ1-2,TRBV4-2,TGTGCCAGCAGCCAAGACAGGAGCGGCGACAGTCTTGATTATGGCTACACCTTC,CASSQDRSGDSLDYGYTF
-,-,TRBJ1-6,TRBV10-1,TGCGCCAGCAGTGAGGGGCAGGCATGGGGTTCACCCCTCCACTTT,CASSEGQAWGSPLHF
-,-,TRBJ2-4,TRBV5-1,TGCGCCAGCAGCTTGGAAACTGGAGGCATTCAGTACTTC,CASSLETGGIQYF
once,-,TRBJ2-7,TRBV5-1,TGCGCCAGCAGCTTCCGCGGGACACGGCTGTCCTACGAGCAGTACTTC,CASSFRGTRLSYEQYF
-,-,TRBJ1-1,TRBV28,TGTGCCAGCAGTCCCGGGACGAAGAACACTGAAGCTTTCTTT,CASSPGTKNTEAFF
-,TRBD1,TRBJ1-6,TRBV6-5,TGTGCCAGCAGTTACGTACAGGGGCTCGGGGTTTCACCCCTCCACTTT,CASSYVQGLGVSPLHF
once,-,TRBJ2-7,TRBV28,TGTGCCAGCAGTTTGGGGGGGGCAACCTACGAGCAGTACTTC,CASSLGGATYEQYF
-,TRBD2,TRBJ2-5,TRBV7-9,TGTGCCAGCAGCTTAAACCCACTAGCGGGGGGGCGAGAGACCCAGTACTTC,CASSLNPLAGGRETQYF
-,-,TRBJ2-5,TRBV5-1,TGCGCCAGCAGCTACTCTAGCGAAGAGACCCAGTACTTC,CASSYSSEETQYF
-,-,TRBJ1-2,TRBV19,TGTGCCAGTAGTGCGACGGTTTTCTGGGGTTATGGCTACACCTTC,CASSATVFWGYGYTF
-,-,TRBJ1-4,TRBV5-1,TGCGCCAGCAGCTTGGCTGGGGAGCAAGAAAAACTGTTTTTT,CASSLAGEQEKLFF
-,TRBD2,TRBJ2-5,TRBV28,TGTGCCAGCAGTTTTGATCCCTCGGGACTAGCGGGGGGACACGCCCCGGAGACCCAGTACTTC,CASSFDPSGLAGGHAPETQYF
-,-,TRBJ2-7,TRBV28,TGTGCCAGCAGGTCTAATGGCATAAGCTCCTACGAGCAGTACTTC,CASRSNGISSYEQYF
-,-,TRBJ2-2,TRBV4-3,TGCGCCAGCAGCCAAGATAGGTCCGCCGGGACCGGGGAGCTGTTTTTT,CASSQDRSAGTGELFF
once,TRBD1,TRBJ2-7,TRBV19,TGTGCCAGTAGCAGACAGGGGAGTTACGAGCAGTACTTC,CASSRQGSYEQYF
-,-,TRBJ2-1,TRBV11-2,TGTGCCAGCAGCTTAGGCAATGAGCAGTTCTTC,CASSLGNEQFF
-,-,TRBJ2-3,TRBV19,TGTGCCACCGCAGGGTTTAGCACAGATACGCAGTATTTT,CATAGFSTDTQYF
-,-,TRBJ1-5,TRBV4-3,TGCGCCAGCAGCCAAGATCAGGGGAATCAGCCCCAGCATTTT,CASSQDQGNQPQHF
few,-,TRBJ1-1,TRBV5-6,TGTGCCAGCAGCTTGTTGGGGGCGCGGGTCACTGAAGCTTTCTTT,CASSLLGARVTEAFF
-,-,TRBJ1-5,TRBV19,TGTGCCAGTGGGTGGGGAGGCAATCAGCCCCAGCATTTT,CASGWGGNQPQHF
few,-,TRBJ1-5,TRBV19,TGTGCCAGTAGTATCGTGATCAATCAGCCCCAGCATTTT,CASSIVINQPQHF
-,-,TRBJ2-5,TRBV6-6,TGTGCCAGTCGGAAGATGGGGGGGACCCAGTACTTC,CASRKMGGTQYF
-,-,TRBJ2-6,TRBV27,TGTGCCAGCACGGATGGAGGGGGTCCCTCTGGGGCCAACGTCCTGACTTTC,CASTDGGGPSGANVLTF
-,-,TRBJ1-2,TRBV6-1,TGTGCCAGCACCGAGACATACCACAAGTATGGCTACACCTTC,CASTETYHKYGYTF
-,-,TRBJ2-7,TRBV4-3,TGCGCCAGCAGCCAATTGCCAAATGTGGCCTACGAGCAGTACTTC,CASSQLPNVAYEQYF
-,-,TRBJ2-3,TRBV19,TGTGCCAGTAGTCCCCGGACCACAGATACGCAGTATTTT,CASSPRTTDTQYF
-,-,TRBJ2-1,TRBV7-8,TGTGCCAGCAGCTTTGGGCTACCCTCCTACAATGAGCAGTTCTTC,CASSFGLPSYNEQFF
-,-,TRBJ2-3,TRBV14,TGTGCCAGCAGCCACCCTTCGCAGGGTATCTTTGGCACAGATACGCAGTATTTT,CASSHPSQGIFGTDTQYF